These T cell receptor beta chains were read from a single sample in a study of blood T cell repertoires in COVID-19. Sequencing used immunoSEQ multiplex PCR; TCRdb keeps in-frame clones, though not all of them. The sample carries around 130,000 clones, roughly 86% recorded once. The sequencing input was peripheral blood. Receptors originate from a human donor in a cohort sampled during active COVID-19. Each CDR3 is given with its conserved first and last residue. Fields, in order: J gene, D gene, V gene, clone size, CDR3 DNA, CDR3 protein. D genes are given only for firm matches. Not every row has a clone size; where given, it reads once, few, many or a size class.

J gene: TRBJ1-6; D gene: TRBD1; V gene: TRBV2; clone size: NA; CDR3 DNA: TGTGCCAGCAGTACCGGGACAGGACACTCACCCCTCCACTTT; CDR3 protein: CASSTGTGHSPLHF
J gene: TRBJ1-6; D gene: NA; V gene: TRBV27; clone size: NA; CDR3 DNA: TGTGCCAGCAGTTTGACCGGGGGGGGCTATTCACCCCTCCACTTT; CDR3 protein: CASSLTGGGYSPLHF
J gene: TRBJ1-2; D gene: NA; V gene: TRBV6-1; clone size: few; CDR3 DNA: TGTGCCAGCAGTGAAGCGCAGAGGAGATACTATGGCTACACCTTC; CDR3 protein: CASSEAQRRYYGYTF
J gene: TRBJ2-7; D gene: NA; V gene: TRBV11-1; clone size: NA; CDR3 DNA: TGTGCCAGCAGCTTAGATTTGAGAACGGAGCAGTACTTC; CDR3 protein: CASSLDLRTEQYF
J gene: TRBJ1-1; D gene: NA; V gene: TRBV28; clone size: NA; CDR3 DNA: TGTGCCAGCAGTCAACAGGGAGAGGGCACTGAAGCTTTCTTT; CDR3 protein: CASSQQGEGTEAFF
J gene: TRBJ2-5; D gene: NA; V gene: TRBV11-3; clone size: NA; CDR3 DNA: TGTGCCAGCAGGTGCCGGGACTCCTATCTGGAGACCCAGTACTTC; CDR3 protein: CASRCRDSYLETQYF
J gene: TRBJ1-6; D gene: TRBD1; V gene: TRBV6-6; clone size: NA; CDR3 DNA: TGTGCCAGCAGTTACTCCCAGGGGGCCTATAATTCACCCCTCCACTTT; CDR3 protein: CASSYSQGAYNSPLHF
J gene: TRBJ1-3; D gene: NA; V gene: TRBV7-6; clone size: NA; CDR3 DNA: TGTGCCAGCAGCTTAGTCCGCCCGGACACAGGCCACTCTGGAAACACCATATATTTT; CDR3 protein: CASSLVRPDTGHSGNTIYF
J gene: TRBJ2-7; D gene: TRBD1; V gene: TRBV28; clone size: NA; CDR3 DNA: TGTGCCAGCAGTCTCGGGACAGGGGGCCGTTACGAGCAGTACTTC; CDR3 protein: CASSLGTGGRYEQYF
J gene: TRBJ1-2; D gene: TRBD1; V gene: TRBV27; clone size: NA; CDR3 DNA: TGTGCCAGCAGTTCCCCGGGGGGACAGGGCGCCAAGTTTGGCTACACCTTC; CDR3 protein: CASSSPGGQGAKFGYTF
J gene: TRBJ2-3; D gene: NA; V gene: TRBV3-1/TRBV3-2; clone size: NA; CDR3 DNA: TGTGCCAGCAGCCAAGGCCCCGGTGAGGGAGATACGCAGTATTTT; CDR3 protein: CASSQGPGEGDTQYF
J gene: TRBJ1-4; D gene: TRBD1; V gene: TRBV5-6; clone size: once; CDR3 DNA: TGTGCCACCGCAGGGGGACCACATGGGGAAAAACTGTTTTTT; CDR3 protein: CATAGGPHGEKLFF
J gene: TRBJ2-7; D gene: TRBD2; V gene: TRBV19; clone size: NA; CDR3 DNA: TGTGCCAGTAGTCCCGTGGAGGGGACTAGCTACGAGCAGTACTTC; CDR3 protein: CASSPVEGTSYEQYF
J gene: TRBJ2-5; D gene: TRBD2; V gene: TRBV5-1; clone size: once; CDR3 DNA: TGCGCCAGCAGCGCCCTCGGGGGTAGCGGGGGACAAGAGACCCAGTACTTC; CDR3 protein: CASSALGGSGGQETQYF
J gene: TRBJ1-2; D gene: NA; V gene: TRBV28; clone size: few; CDR3 DNA: TGTGCCAGCAGCCGATCGGGACACCTAGGGGACTATGGCTACACCTTC; CDR3 protein: CASSRSGHLGDYGYTF
J gene: TRBJ2-6; D gene: NA; V gene: TRBV28; clone size: once; CDR3 DNA: TGTGCCAGCAGCGGGGGGGCCAACGTCCTGACTTTC; CDR3 protein: CASSGGANVLTF
J gene: TRBJ2-3; D gene: NA; V gene: TRBV24-1; clone size: NA; CDR3 DNA: TGTGCCACCAGTGATTTGGGGGACACAACAGATACGCAGTATTTT; CDR3 protein: CATSDLGDTTDTQYF